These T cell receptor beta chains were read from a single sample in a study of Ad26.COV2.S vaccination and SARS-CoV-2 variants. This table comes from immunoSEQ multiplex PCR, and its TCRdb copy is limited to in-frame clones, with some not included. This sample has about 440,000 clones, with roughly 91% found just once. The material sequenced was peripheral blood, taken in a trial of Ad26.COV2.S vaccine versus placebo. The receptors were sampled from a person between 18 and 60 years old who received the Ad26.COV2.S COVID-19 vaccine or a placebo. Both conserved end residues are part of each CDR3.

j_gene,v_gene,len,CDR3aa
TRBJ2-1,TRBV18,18,CASSPDDRGRWSYNEQFF
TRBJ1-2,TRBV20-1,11,CSARQNYGYTF
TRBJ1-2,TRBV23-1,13,CASSPDRGYGYTF
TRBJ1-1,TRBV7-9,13,CASSSRPNTEAFF
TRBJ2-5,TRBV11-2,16,CASSLVLTGYQETQYF
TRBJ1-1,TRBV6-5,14,CASSYSPVNTEAFF
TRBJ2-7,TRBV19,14,CASSPGQGTYEQYF
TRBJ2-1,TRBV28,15,CASSLNRGQHNEQFF
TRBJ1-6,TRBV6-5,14,CASVPMRGDSPLHF
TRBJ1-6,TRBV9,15,CASSPGISYNSPLHF
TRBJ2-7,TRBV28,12,CASSSTALEQYF
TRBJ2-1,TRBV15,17,CATSRWPSGASSNEQFF
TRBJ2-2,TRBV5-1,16,CASSKGLDPNTGELFF
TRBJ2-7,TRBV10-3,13,CAISDPGRYEQYF
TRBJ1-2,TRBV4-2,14,CASSQVLRGAGYTF
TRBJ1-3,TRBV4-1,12,CASSQVGDTIYF
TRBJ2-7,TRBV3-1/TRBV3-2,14,CASSQRGPPYEQYF
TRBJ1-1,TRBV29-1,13,CSAKGALNTEAFF
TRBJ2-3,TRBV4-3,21,CASSQDSKGRVSPTSTDTQYF
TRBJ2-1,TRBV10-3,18,CAIGTGTSGRRSYNEQFF
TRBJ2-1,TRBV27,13,CASSLGTYNEQFF
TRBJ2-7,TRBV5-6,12,CASSLATGRADF
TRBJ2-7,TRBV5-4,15,CASSLRLSVSYEQYF
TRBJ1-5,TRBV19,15,CASSGPRTAGQPQHF
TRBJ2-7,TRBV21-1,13,CASSKARQGVKHF
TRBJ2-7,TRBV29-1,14,CSVGGTSKDSEQYF
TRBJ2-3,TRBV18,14,CASSPPSVSDTQYF
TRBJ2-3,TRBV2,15,CASSESGQEADTQYF
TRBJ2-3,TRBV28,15,CASSLLGLGTDTQYF
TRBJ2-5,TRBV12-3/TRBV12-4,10,CASRGETQYF
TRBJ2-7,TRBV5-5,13,CASSPGLTYEQYF
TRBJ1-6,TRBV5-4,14,CASSTTAAHSPLHF
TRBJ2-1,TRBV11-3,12,CASSLVPNEQFF
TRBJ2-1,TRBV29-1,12,CSVDIGRDEQFF
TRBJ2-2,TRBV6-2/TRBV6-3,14,CASSYGQGAGELFF
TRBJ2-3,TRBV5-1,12,CASSLVQGQEHF
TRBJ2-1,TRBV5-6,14,CASSLPSGRSPSFF
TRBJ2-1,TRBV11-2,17,CASSLALPGEAPGEQFF
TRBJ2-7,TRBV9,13,CASSGDQWGEQYF
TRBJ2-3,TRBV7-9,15,CASSSTAGIADTQYF
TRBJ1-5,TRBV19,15,CASSGGTGDNQPQHF
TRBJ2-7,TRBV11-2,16,CASSLLYGGRGVEQYF